This T cell receptor (beta chain) was captured by sequencing in a study of blood T cell repertoires in COVID-19. On the study more broadly: Samples taken during acute and convalescent COVID-19 were collected in the United States, Italy and Spain. T cells, B-cell-depleted T cells, or PBMCs supplied cDNA or gDNA.

The germline V and J ends were trimmed by 2 bases and 2 bases, with 14 bases remaining between them. The CDR3 runs 15 residues. This clone occurred a few times. The assay was immunoSEQ multiplex PCR, and TCRdb's table has in-frame clones only and misses some. The sample lists about 140,000 clones, just under 90% seen once, with about 10% in the top ten. The chain carries TRBV5-7 and TRBJ2-7; TRBD2 might be the D (5 bases). TRBV5-7 is recorded as an ORF, its role being uncertain. Source material: peripheral blood. The TCR originated in a woman older than 75 with acute or convalescent COVID-19. This CDR3 is CASSFLATGTYEQYF. CDR3 nucleotide sequence: TGTGCCAGCAGCTTCTTGGCTACCGGGACCTACGAGCAGTACTTC.